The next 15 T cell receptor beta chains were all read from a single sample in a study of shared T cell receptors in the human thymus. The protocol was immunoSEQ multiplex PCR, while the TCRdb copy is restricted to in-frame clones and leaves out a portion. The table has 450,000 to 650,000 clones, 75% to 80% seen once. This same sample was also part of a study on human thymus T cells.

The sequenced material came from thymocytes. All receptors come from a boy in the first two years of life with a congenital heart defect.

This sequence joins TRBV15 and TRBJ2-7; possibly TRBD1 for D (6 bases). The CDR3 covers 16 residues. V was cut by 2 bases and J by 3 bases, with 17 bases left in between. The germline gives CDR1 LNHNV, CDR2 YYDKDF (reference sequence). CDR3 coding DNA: TGTGCCACCAGCAGATCCGACCCGGGACAAAGCTACGAGCAGTACTTC. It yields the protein CATSRSDPGQSYEQYF.

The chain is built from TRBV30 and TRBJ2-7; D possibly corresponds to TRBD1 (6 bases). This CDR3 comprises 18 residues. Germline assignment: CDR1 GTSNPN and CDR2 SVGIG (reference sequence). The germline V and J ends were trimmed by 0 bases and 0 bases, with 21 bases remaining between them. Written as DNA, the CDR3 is TGTGCCTGGAGTGTACCGGCCTCGGGACAAGGTCGCTCCTACGAGCAGTACTTC. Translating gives CAWSVPASGQGRSYEQYF.

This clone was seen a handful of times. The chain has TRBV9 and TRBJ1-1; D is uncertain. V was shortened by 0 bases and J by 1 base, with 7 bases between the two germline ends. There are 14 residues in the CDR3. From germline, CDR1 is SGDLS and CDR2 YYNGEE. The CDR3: CASSVVGKNTEAFF. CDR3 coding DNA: TGTGCCAGCAGCGTAGTGGGCAAGAACACTGAAGCTTTCTTT. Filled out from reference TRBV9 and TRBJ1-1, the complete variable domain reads DSGVTQTPKHLITATGQRVTLRCSPRSGDLSVYWYQQSLDQGLQFLIQYYNGEERAKGNILERFSAQQFPDLHSELNLSSLELGDSALYFCASSVVGKNTEAFFGQGTRLTVV.

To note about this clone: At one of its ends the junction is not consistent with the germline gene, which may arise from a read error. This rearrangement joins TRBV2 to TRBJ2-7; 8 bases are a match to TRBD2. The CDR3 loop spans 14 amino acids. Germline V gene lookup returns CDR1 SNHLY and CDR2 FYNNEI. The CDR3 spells CAGSVGRAIYEQYF. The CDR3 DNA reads TGTGCCGGCAGCGTCGGGAGGGCGATCTACGAGCAGTACTTC. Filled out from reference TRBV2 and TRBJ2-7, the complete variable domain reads EPEVTQTPSHQVTQMGQEVILRCVPISNHLYFYWYRQILGQKVEFLVSFYNNEISEKSEIFDDQFSVERPDGSNFTLKIRSTKLEDSAMYFCAGSVGRAIYEQYFGPGTRLTVT.

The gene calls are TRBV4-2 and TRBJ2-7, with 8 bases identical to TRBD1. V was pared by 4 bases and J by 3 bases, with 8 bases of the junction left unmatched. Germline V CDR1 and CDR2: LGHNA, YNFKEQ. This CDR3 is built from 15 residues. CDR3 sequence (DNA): TGTGCCAGCAGCCTCCCGGACAGGGCCCGCTACGAGCAGTACTTC. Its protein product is CASSLPDRARYEQYF.

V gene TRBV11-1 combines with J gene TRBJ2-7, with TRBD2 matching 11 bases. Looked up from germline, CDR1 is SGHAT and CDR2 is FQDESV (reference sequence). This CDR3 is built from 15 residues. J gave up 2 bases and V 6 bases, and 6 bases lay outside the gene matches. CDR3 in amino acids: CASSSGLADPYEQYF. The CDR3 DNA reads TGTGCCAGCAGTTCGGGACTAGCGGACCCCTACGAGCAGTACTTC.

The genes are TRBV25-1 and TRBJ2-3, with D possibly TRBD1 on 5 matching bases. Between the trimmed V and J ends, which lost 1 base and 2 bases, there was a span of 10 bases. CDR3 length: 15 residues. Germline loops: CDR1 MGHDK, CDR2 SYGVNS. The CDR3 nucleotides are TGTGCCAGCAGTGAATGGGGCGACTCCACAGATACGCAGTATTTT. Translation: CASSEWGDSTDTQYF.

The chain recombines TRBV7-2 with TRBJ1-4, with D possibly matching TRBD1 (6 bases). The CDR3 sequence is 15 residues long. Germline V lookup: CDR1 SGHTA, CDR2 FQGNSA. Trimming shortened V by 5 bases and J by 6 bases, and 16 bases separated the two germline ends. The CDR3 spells CASSPWGPRDEKLFF. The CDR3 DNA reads TGTGCCAGCAGCCCATGGGGGCCTAGGGATGAAAAACTGTTTTTT. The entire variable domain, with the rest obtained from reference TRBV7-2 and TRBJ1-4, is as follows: GAGVSQSPSNKVTEKGKDVELRCDPISGHTALYWYRQSLGQGLEFLIYFQGNSAPDKSGLPSDRFSAERTGGSVSTLTIQRTQQEDSAVYLCASSPWGPRDEKLFFGSGTQLSVL.

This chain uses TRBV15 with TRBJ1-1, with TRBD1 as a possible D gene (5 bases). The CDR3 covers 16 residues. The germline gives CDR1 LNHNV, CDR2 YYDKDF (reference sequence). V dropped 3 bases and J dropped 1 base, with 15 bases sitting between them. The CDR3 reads CATSSVVRRANTEAFF. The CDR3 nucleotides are TGTGCCACCAGCAGCGTAGTTCGCAGGGCGAACACTGAAGCTTTCTTT.

The CDR3 protein is CATRGGGSKKTQYF. The CDR3 nucleotides read TGTGCCACCCGGGGTGGCGGGAGTAAAAAGACCCAGTACTTC. The chain links TRBV2 to TRBJ2-5; 7 nucleotides line up with TRBD2. Trimming removed 10 bases from V and 6 bases from J; junction bases left unmatched: 14. This CDR3 comprises 14 residues. Germline V gene sequence: CDR1 SNHLY, CDR2 FYNNEI.

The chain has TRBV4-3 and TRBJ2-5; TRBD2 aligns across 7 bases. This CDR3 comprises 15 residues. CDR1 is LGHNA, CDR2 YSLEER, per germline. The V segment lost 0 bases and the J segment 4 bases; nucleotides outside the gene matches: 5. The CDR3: CASSQEGGSLETQYF. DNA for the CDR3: TGCGCCAGCAGCCAAGAGGGCGGGAGTTTAGAGACCCAGTACTTC.

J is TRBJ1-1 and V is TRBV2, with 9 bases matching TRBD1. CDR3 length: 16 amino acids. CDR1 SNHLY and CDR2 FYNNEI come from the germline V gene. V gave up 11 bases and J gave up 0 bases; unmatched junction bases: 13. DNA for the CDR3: TGTGCCGGAAACCGGGACAGGGAGTACATGAACACTGAAGCTTTCTTT. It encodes CAGNRDREYMNTEAFF.

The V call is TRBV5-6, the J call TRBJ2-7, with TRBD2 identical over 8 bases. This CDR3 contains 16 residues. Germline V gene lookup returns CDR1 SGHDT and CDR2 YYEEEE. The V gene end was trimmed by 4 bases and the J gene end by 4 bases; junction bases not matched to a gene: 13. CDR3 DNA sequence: TGTGCCAGCAGCAATACAGAAGCGGGAGTAGTATACGAGCAGTACTTC. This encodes CASSNTEAGVVYEQYF. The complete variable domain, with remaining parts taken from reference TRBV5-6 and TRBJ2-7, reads DAGVTQSPTHLIKTRGQQVTLRCSPKSGHDTVSWYQQALGQGPQFIFQYYEEEERQRGNFPDRFSGHQFPNYSSELNVNALLLGDSALYLCASSNTEAGVVYEQYFGPGTRLTVT.

This CDR3 reads CASSSTGQGDPSNQPQHF. CDR3 DNA sequence: TGTGCCAGCAGTTCGACAGGGCAGGGGGATCCGAGCAATCAGCCCCAGCATTTT. The rearrangement links TRBV27 to TRBJ1-5; 7 positions match TRBD1. V shed 4 bases and J 1 base; nucleotides not matched to a gene: 13. Germline V lookup: CDR1 MNHEY, CDR2 SMNVEV (reference sequence). The length of the CDR3 is 18 residues.

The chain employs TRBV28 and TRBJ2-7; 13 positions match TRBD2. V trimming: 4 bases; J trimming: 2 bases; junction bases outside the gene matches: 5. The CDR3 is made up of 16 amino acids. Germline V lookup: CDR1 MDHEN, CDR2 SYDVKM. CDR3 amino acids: CASSSILAGGPYEQYF. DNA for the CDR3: TGTGCCAGCAGTTCGATACTAGCGGGAGGGCCCTACGAGCAGTACTTC.